This TCR beta chain was recovered during a study of identifying expanded T cells in peripheral blood. Germline CDR1 reads SGHDT; CDR2 reads YYEEEE. Trimming stripped 3 bases from V and 5 bases from J, with 11 bases between. This CDR3 has 13 residues. Findings of the study overall: Clone count variance between approximately two-week samples rose with total template count. Over approximately two and four weeks, about 15 and 19 clones changed, versus around 1.3 between replicates.

The count of this clone is one. Its antigen is still unknown. The protocol was immunoSEQ multiplex PCR, while the TCRdb copy is restricted to in-frame clones and leaves out a portion. This sample has about 58,000 clones, with about four fifths found just once. Healthy donors had no documented immune events, such as infections, while sampled. The source of this sequence is a person between 18 and 75 years old in good health. The V gene is TRBV5-6, the J gene TRBJ1-1, with D hard to call. Sequenced material: blood. DNA of the CDR3: TGTGCCAGCAGCTCTTCGGGTAGGACTGAAGCTTTCTTT. Translating it yields CASSSSGRTEAFF.